These T cell receptor beta chains were read from a single sample in a study of blood T cells in healthy people across ages. TCRdb called the 5' RACE reads again in MiXCR, with one record for every CDR3 protein. The top ten hold 10% to 15% of the sample, which has around 1.1 million distinct CDR3 sequences, more than 30% seen once. The sequenced material came from blood. The source of these receptors is a man aged 18 to 29 in good health. CDR3s include the opening cysteine and the closing phenylalanine or tryptophan. The D gene is left open where the match is weak. Rows may omit the clone size; those that give it use once, few, many or a size class.

>TRBV7-2|.|TRBJ2-3|.
TGTGCCAGCAGCCCTCGAGGGGGGGGAATCCCAGATACGCAGTATTTT
CASSPRGGGIPDTQYF
>TRBV6-5|.|TRBJ1-2|few
TGTGCCAGCAGTTACGGGGAAAAGGGCGGCTACACCTTC
CASSYGEKGGYTF
>TRBV6-5|.|TRBJ2-3|.
TGTGCCAGCAGGGGGCTAGTAGGCACAGATACGCAGTATTTT
CASRGLVGTDTQYF
>TRBV19|.|TRBJ1-5|.
TGTGCCAGTACTGCAGCTACAAATCAGCCCCAGCATTTT
CASTAATNQPQHF
>TRBV6-5|.|TRBJ2-2|.
TGTGCCAGCGCGTCAGGGATAGACACCGGGGAGCTGTTTTTT
CASASGIDTGELFF
>TRBV9|.|TRBJ2-5|.
TGTGCCAGCAGCGTAGGTAACGTCCAAGAGACCCAGTACTTC
CASSVGNVQETQYF
>TRBV3-1|.|TRBJ1-2|.
TGTGCCAGCGGCCAAGATACAGGAAGCTATGGCTACACCTTC
CASGQDTGSYGYTF
>TRBV20-1|.|TRBJ1-4|few
TGCAGTGCGGCAGGGGACCACGCTAATGAAAAACTGTTTTTT
CSAAGDHANEKLFF
>TRBV18|.|TRBJ1-1|.
TGTGCCAGCTCACCACAGTCTGGCCCCACTGAAGCTTTCTTT
CASSPQSGPTEAFF
>TRBV10-3|.|TRBJ1-2|.
TGTGCCATCAGTGAGGCGACAACTAACTATGGCTACACCTTC
CAISEATTNYGYTF
>TRBV12-3/TRBV12-4|.|TRBJ1-4|.
TGTGCCAGCAGTTTTGGGGCCAGGGCGGAAAAACTGTTTTTT
CASSFGARAEKLFF
>TRBV20-1|TRBD2|TRBJ2-5|.
TGCAGTGCGCCGACTAGCGGGGGGCGGGAGACCCAGTACTTC
CSAPTSGGRETQYF
>TRBV7-9|TRBD1|TRBJ1-2|few
TGTGCCAGCAGCTCGGGACAGGGGAGCTATAATGGCTACACCTTC
CASSSGQGSYNGYTF
>TRBV9|TRBD1|TRBJ2-5|few
TGTGCCAGCAACCTGGGACAGGGCTATGATGGAGAGACCCAGTACTTC
CASNLGQGYDGETQYF
>TRBV7-2|.|TRBJ2-7|many
TGTGCCAGCAGCTATGACGGTAGCTCCTACGAGCAGTACTTC
CASSYDGSSYEQYF
>TRBV11-2|.|TRBJ2-2|.
TGTGCCAGCAGCTCGGGGACCCGAAATGGCGGGGAGCTGTTTTTT
CASSSGTRNGGELFF
>TRBV12-3/TRBV12-4|TRBD2|TRBJ2-1|.
TGTGCCAGCAGTTACAAATCGAGCGGGGGGGCCTACAATGAGCAGTTCTTC
CASSYKSSGGAYNEQFF
>TRBV20-1|TRBD1|TRBJ2-1|.
TGCAGTGCGGGGGACAGTCCGTGGCGCGAGCAGTTCTTC
CSAGDSPWREQFF
>TRBV28|.|TRBJ2-3|.
TGTGCCAGCAGTCTAATCCGAGATACGCAGTATTTT
CASSLIRDTQYF
>TRBV7-3|TRBD1|TRBJ2-4|.
TGTGCCAGCAGTAAGACAGGGAACAATGAGCAGTACTTC
CASSKTGNNEQYF
>TRBV5-1|.|TRBJ2-3|.
TGCGCCAGCAGCTTGGAGTCTACCACAGATACGCAGTATTTT
CASSLESTTDTQYF
>TRBV5-1|TRBD1|TRBJ2-1|few
TGCGCCAGCAGCGTAAAAGACAGGGCCGGTGAGCAGTTCTTC
CASSVKDRAGEQFF
>TRBV29-1|TRBD1|TRBJ1-1|.
TGCAGCGGGTGGGACAGGGAGGGCCACGAAGCTTTCTTT
CSGWDREGHEAFF
>TRBV5-1|.|TRBJ1-6|.
TGCGCCAGCAGCCGGACGGACAGCTATAATTCACCCCTCCACTTT
CASSRTDSYNSPLHF
>TRBV14|.|TRBJ1-1|few
TGTGCCAGCAGCCAGGGACGGGTGGCTTTCTTT
CASSQGRVAFF
>TRBV4-3|.|TRBJ1-5|.
TGCGCCAGCAGCCAAGATTCCAGGGCCCAGCCCCAGCATTTT
CASSQDSRAQPQHF
>TRBV6-2/TRBV6-3|.|TRBJ2-5|.
TGTGCCAGCAGTTACTCGGCCGAGGGGACCCAGTACTTC
CASSYSAEGTQYF
>TRBV6-2/TRBV6-3|.|TRBJ2-1|.
TGTGCCAGCAGTTACCTCAGGGCGAGCTCCTACAATGAGCAGTTCTTC
CASSYLRASSYNEQFF
>TRBV11-2|.|TRBJ2-3|few
TGTGCCAGCAGCTTCGGACGGCGCCCGACAAAAGATACGCAGTATTTT
CASSFGRRPTKDTQYF
>TRBV7-9|.|TRBJ2-6|once
TGTGCCAGCAGCTCGCGGGTTACCACCTCTGGGGCCAACGTCCTGACTTTC
CASSSRVTTSGANVLTF
>TRBV29-1|.|TRBJ2-1|many
TGCAGCGCCGCCGGTGGAGGGTACAATGAGCAGTTCTTC
CSAAGGGYNEQFF
>TRBV10-3|.|TRBJ1-1|few
TGTGCCATCAGTGAGTACGGTCAGGAGAACACTGAAGCTTTCTTT
CAISEYGQENTEAFF
>TRBV29-1|.|TRBJ2-1|.
TGCAGCGGGCTGGACAGTAGCTCCTACAATGAGCAGTTCTTC
CSGLDSSSYNEQFF
>TRBV25-1|.|TRBJ2-3|few
TGTGCCAGCAGTTCCCCCGGGGGCGCAGATACGCAGTATTTT
CASSSPGGADTQYF
>TRBV2|.|TRBJ2-1|few
TGTGCCAGCAGCCCGGGATTTACCTACAATGAGCAGTTCTTC
CASSPGFTYNEQFF
>TRBV6-6|TRBD1|TRBJ2-1|few
TGTGCCAGCAGTTTCCAACACAGGGGCCTATCCGATGAGCAGTTCTTC
CASSFQHRGLSDEQFF
>TRBV6-5|.|TRBJ2-1|many
TGTGCCAGCAGCCCAACCGCCGGCTCCTACAATGAGCAGTTCTTC
CASSPTAGSYNEQFF
>TRBV20-1|TRBD2|TRBJ2-7|.
TGCAGTGCTAGAGATACTCGGACTAGTAGTTACGAGCAGTACTTC
CSARDTRTSSYEQYF
>TRBV6-1|TRBD2|TRBJ2-1|.
TGTGCACTAGCGGACTCCTACAATGAGCAGTTCTTC
CALADSYNEQFF
>TRBV5-1|TRBD1|TRBJ1-4|.
TGCGCCAGCAGCTCGACAGGGTCCAGTGAAAAACTGTTTTTT
CASSSTGSSEKLFF
>TRBV12-3/TRBV12-4|.|TRBJ2-4|.
TGTGCCAGCAGTCCCCGACAGACGGGAGTGAACATTCAGTACTTC
CASSPRQTGVNIQYF
>TRBV5-1|TRBD1|TRBJ1-5|.
TGCGCCAGCAGCTTGGCCGGCGGGACAGAGAATCAGCCCCAGCATTTT
CASSLAGGTENQPQHF
>TRBV24-1|.|TRBJ2-2|.
TGTGCCACCAGCCCGGGATCGAACACCGGGGAGCTGTTTTTT
CATSPGSNTGELFF
>TRBV7-3|.|TRBJ2-1|few
TGTGCCAGCAGCCTTTCCGGTTCGCCGTACAATGAGCAGTTCTTC
CASSLSGSPYNEQFF
>TRBV7-3|.|TRBJ2-7|few
TGTGCCAGCAGCTTAACTACAGGGATTGACGAGCAGTACTTC
CASSLTTGIDEQYF